This T cell receptor (beta chain) was documented in a study of T cells in tumors after PD-1 blockade. Across the study: Daily vismodegib 150 mg continued in a subset of anti-PD-1-treated patients. Tumor samples averaged around 26,000 templates (range roughly 554-100,000) and 6,041 unique clonotypes.

Of note for this clone: Its target is unknown.

CDR1 and CDR2 from the germline V gene are SGHRS and YFSETQ. Trimming removed 0 bases from V and 9 bases from J; junction bases left unmatched: 5. The CDR3 runs to 15 residues. Assay used: immunoSEQ multiplex PCR; TCRdb lists only in-frame clones, some missing. The sample carries about 9,200 clones, about 68% recorded once. Study observations and caveats: Peripheral recruitment is suggested, as some novel exhausted tumor clones were in pre-treatment blood. After therapy, most expanded exhausted CD8+ clones were absent pre-treatment, suggesting clonal replacement.

The sequence was obtained from a human donor with basal cell carcinoma. The sequencing used tumor tissue, collected after anti-PD-1 treatment. The chain employs TRBV5-1 and TRBJ2-1; TRBD2 matches 11 bases. The CDR3 DNA sequence: TGCGCCAGCAGCTTGGATAGCGGGGGGGCGGGTGAGCAGTTCTTC. This gives the protein CASSLDSGGAGEQFF.